Listed here is a single T cell receptor (beta chain). The antigen remains unidentified. The data were obtained in a study of T cell responses to AZD1222 COVID-19 vaccine. Study-level background: Second-dose intervals near 4 or 12 weeks were combined.

Repertoires were generated with immunoSEQ multiplex PCR, while TCRdb's copy carries only in-frame clones and drops some. The sample lists over 120,000 clones, around nine tenths occurring once. Study-wide findings and caveats: No day 14 peak samples; only post-peak repertoires were characterized. Most donors were white British and more were female, and clonal diversity was possibly underestimated. Of spike-specific TCRs, nearly half reportedly target regions left unmutated in variants.

The CDR3 has 15 residues. V was shortened by 7 bases and J by 6 bases, with 22 bases between the two germline ends. CDR1 and CDR2 (germline): MNHEY, SVGAGI. The specimen was peripheral blood, collected on day 0 of AZD1222 vaccination. The clonotype comes from an adult in good health. The chain combines TRBV6-5 with TRBJ2-7; D may be TRBD1 (6 bases). In DNA, the CDR3 is TGTGCCAGCACCACAGGGTGGTCTGGGGGTGTCGAGCAGTACTTC. This gives the protein CASTTGWSGGVEQYF.